The next 12 T cell receptor beta chains were all read from a single sample in a study of blood T cell repertoires in COVID-19. Method: immunoSEQ multiplex PCR; TCRdb's copy keeps in-frame clones and lacks some. The sample holds about 64,000 clones, more than 80% seen once. Sequenced sample: peripheral blood. Receptors originate from a woman of 80 years or more with active COVID-19.

The chain combines TRBV10-2 with TRBJ2-2; 12 positions agree with TRBD2. The CDR3 contains 15 residues. With V trimmed by 6 bases and J by 5 bases, 4 bases remained unmatched. Germline CDR1 is WSHSY and CDR2 is SAAADI. This CDR3 is CASRKTSGGTGELFF. The DNA of the CDR3 is TGCGCCAGCAGAAAGACTAGCGGGGGTACCGGGGAGCTGTTTTTT.

This chain links TRBV4-1 with TRBJ2-5; D unclear. Germline values: CDR1 MGHRA, CDR2 YSYEKL. The V end was cut by 0 bases, the J end by 1 base, with 15 bases between. The CDR3 consists of 17 residues. CDR3 protein: CASSQDGSSGFQETQYF. In nucleotides, the CDR3 is TGCGCCAGCAGCCAAGATGGGTCGTCCGGGTTCCAAGAGACCCAGTACTTC.

The CDR3: CASSLLETQYF. In DNA, the CDR3 is TGTGCCAGCAGCTTACTAGAGACCCAGTACTTC. This chain links TRBV7-2 with TRBJ2-5; D gene ambiguous. In germline, CDR1 is SGHTA, CDR2 FQGNSA. The CDR3 length is 11 residues. V was shortened by 2 bases and J by 4 bases, with 2 bases between the two germline ends.

The J gene is TRBJ1-4, the V gene TRBV29-1, with 7 bases identical to TRBD1. The trim removed 7 bases at V and 0 bases at J, leaving 5 bases unmatched. Looked up from germline, CDR1 is SQVTM and CDR2 is ANQGSEA. The CDR3 contains 14 residues. CDR3 region: CSATGVATNEKLFF. The CDR3 region has the DNA TGCAGCGCAACAGGGGTTGCAACTAATGAAAAACTGTTTTTT.

The V call is TRBV5-8, the J call TRBJ1-5; 9 nucleotides agree with TRBD1. The CDR3 has 15 residues. After removal of 4 bases from V and 7 bases from J, the junction contained 9 bases not matched to a gene. Germline V CDR1 and CDR2: SGHTS, YDEGEE. DNA of the CDR3: TGTGCCAGCAGCCGTTTTGGACAGGGGAGACAGCCCCAGCATTTT. As protein: CASSRFGQGRQPQHF.

V and J are TRBV6-2 or TRBV6-3 and TRBJ2-5; maybe TRBD2 (6 bases). The CDR3 has 15 amino acids. The germline gives CDR1 MNHEY, CDR2 SVGEGT. Trimming removed 0 bases from V and 2 bases from J, with 10 bases in between. CDR3 loop: CASSYSGREQETQYF. The CDR3, as DNA: TGTGCCAGCAGTTACTCGGGGCGGGAACAAGAGACCCAGTACTTC.

The J gene is TRBJ2-4, the V gene TRBV10-2; 12 bases agree with TRBD2. V lost 6 bases and J lost 7; bases outside the gene matches: 10. Germline CDR1 reads WSHSY; CDR2 reads SAAADI. This CDR3 is built from 16 residues. CDR3 sequence: CASREPLAGGLNIQYF. CDR3 sequence (DNA): TGCGCCAGCAGGGAACCCCTAGCGGGGGGGCTTAACATTCAGTACTTC.

The sample holds a few counts of this clone. The CDR3 sequence is CASSGEAGGDEQYF. CDR3 in DNA: TGTGCCAGCAGCGGAGAAGCGGGAGGTGACGAGCAGTACTTC. The genes are TRBV5-4 and TRBJ2-7; 9 bases are a match to TRBD2. There are 14 residues in the CDR3. The germline V gene has CDR1 SGHNT and CDR2 YYREEE (reference sequence). After removal of 4 bases from V and 5 bases from J, the junction contained 7 bases not matched to a gene. Together with reference TRBV5-4 and TRBJ2-7, the CDR3 gives the full variable domain: ETGVTQSPTHLIKTRGQQVTLRCSSQSGHNTVSWYQQALGQGPQFIFQYYREEENGRGNFPPRFSGLQFPNYSSELNVNALELDDSALYLCASSGEAGGDEQYFGPGTRLTVT.

This CDR3 is CASSQLLQETQYF. The CDR3 DNA is TGTGCCAGCAGCCAACTACTTCAAGAGACCCAGTACTTC. This chain joins TRBV3-1 (or the pseudogene TRBV3-2) and TRBJ2-5; D is ambiguous. The CDR3 consists of 13 residues. Germline CDR1 LGHDT, CDR2 YNNKEL (reference sequence). Between the trimmed V and J ends, which lost 2 bases and 2 bases, there was a span of 6 bases.

This clone appeared a single time. This chain links TRBV10-3 with TRBJ2-7; TRBD1 might be the D (6 bases). The V end lost 2 bases, the J end lost 6 bases, and 11 bases lay between the germline ends. The CDR3 sequence is 13 residues long. The germline V gene encodes CDR1 ENHRY and CDR2 SYGVKD. CDR3 DNA: TGTGCCATCAGTGAGACAGGGTTACGCGAGCAGTACTTC. This gives the protein CAISETGLREQYF.

V gene TRBV28 combines with J gene TRBJ2-1, with 7 bases matching TRBD2. The CDR3 contains 13 residues. Trimming took 6 bases from V and 1 from J; bases not matched to a gene: 0. CDR1 and CDR2 (germline): MDHEN, SYDVKM. The CDR3 coding sequence is TGTGCCAGCAGGCGGGGGTCCTACAATGAGCAGTTCTTC. It encodes CASRRGSYNEQFF.

This sequence joins TRBV7-9 and TRBJ1-1, with 8 bases identical to TRBD1. The CDR3 runs 13 residues. The germline V gene encodes CDR1 SEHNR and CDR2 FQNEAQ (reference sequence). The J segment lost 4 bases and the V segment lost 8 bases, leaving 6 bases of the junction unmatched. The DNA for the CDR3 is TGTGCCAGCCAACCTACAGGGGGCACTGAAGCTTTCTTT. Encoded protein: CASQPTGGTEAFF.